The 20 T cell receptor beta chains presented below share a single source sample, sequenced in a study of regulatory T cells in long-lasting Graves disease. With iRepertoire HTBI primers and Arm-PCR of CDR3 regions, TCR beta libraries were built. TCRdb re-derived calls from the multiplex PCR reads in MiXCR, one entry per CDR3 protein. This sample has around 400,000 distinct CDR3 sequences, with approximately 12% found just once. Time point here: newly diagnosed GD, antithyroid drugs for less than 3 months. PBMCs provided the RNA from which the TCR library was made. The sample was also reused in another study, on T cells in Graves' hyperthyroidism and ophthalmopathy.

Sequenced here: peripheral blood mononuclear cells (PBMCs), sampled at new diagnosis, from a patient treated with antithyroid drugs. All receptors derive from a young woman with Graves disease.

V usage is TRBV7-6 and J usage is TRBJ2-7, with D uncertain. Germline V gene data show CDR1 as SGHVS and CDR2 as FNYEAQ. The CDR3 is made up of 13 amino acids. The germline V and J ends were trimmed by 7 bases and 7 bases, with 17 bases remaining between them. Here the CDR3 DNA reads TGTGCCAGCACCACCCGAGAAGGCCTGGAGCAGTACTTC. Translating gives CASTTREGLEQYF.

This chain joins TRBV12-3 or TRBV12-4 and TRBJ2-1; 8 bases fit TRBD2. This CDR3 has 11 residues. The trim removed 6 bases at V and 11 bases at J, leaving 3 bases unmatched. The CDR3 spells CASSRGGQQFF. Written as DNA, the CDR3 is TGTGCCAGCAGCCGCGGGGGGCAGCAGTTCTTC.

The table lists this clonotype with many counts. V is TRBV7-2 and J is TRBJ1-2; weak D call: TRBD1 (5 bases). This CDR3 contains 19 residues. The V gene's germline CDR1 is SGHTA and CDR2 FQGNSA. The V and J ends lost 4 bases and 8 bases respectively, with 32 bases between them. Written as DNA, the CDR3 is TGTGCCAGCAGCTCAAACTCGCCGTCATACAACATAAGGGGAGGGGGCTACACCTTC. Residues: CASSSNSPSYNIRGGGYTF.

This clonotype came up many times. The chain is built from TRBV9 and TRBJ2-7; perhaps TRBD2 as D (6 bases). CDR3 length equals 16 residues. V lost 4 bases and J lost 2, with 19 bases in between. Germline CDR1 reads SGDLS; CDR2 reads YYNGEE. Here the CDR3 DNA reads TGTGCCAGCAGCTCGTCCCACGGGAGCCCCACCTACGAGCAGTACTTC. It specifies CASSSSHGSPTYEQYF.

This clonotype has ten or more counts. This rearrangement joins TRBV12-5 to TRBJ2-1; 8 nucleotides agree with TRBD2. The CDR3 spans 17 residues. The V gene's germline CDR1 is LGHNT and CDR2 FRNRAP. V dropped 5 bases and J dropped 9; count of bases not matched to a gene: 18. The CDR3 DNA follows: TGTGCTAGTGGTCCCGGGACTAGTCTCCATGCCTTGGGTGAGCAGTTCTTC. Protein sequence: CASGPGTSLHALGEQFF.

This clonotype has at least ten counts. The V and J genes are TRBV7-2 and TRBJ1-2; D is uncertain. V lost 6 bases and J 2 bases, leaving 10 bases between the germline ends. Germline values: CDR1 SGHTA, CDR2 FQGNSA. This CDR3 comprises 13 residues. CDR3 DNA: TGTGCCAGCAGTTACCAGACCAACTATGGCTACACCTTC. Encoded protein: CASSYQTNYGYTF. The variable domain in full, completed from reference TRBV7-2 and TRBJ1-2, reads GAGVSQSPSNKVTEKGKDVELRCDPISGHTALYWYRQSLGQGLEFLIYFQGNSAPDKSGLPSDRFSAERTGGSVSTLTIQRTQQEDSAVYLCASSYQTNYGYTFGSGTRLTVV.

The CDR3 DNA reads as TGCAGTGCCGAGGGGGGGAGCTTCTCCTACAATGAGCAGTTCTTC. It specifies CSAEGGSFSYNEQFF. This rearrangement joins TRBV20-1 to TRBJ2-1; TRBD2 is a possible D gene (7 bases). The V and J ends lost 6 bases and 0 bases respectively, with 15 bases between them. Germline values: CDR1 DFQATT, CDR2 SNEGSKA (reference sequence). The CDR3 loop spans 15 amino acids.

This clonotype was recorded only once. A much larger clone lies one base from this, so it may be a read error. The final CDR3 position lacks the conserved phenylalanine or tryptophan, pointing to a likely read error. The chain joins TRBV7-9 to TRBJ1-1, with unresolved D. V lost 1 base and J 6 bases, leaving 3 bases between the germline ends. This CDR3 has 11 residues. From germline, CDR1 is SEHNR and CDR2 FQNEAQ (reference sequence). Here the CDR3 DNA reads TGTGCCAGCAGCTTAGTTCCTGAAGCTTTCCTT. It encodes CASSLVPEAFL.

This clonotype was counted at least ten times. The chain's CDR3 is CASSFMERERYEQYF. CDR3 in DNA: TGTGCCAGCAGCTTCATGGAGCGGGAGCGATACGAGCAGTACTTC. The chain joins TRBV7-9 to TRBJ2-7, with 8 bases that match TRBD2. The CDR3 sequence is 15 residues long. V lost 3 bases, J lost 4 bases, and 8 bases stayed unmatched. Per the germline V gene, CDR1 is SEHNR and CDR2 is FQNEAQ (reference sequence).

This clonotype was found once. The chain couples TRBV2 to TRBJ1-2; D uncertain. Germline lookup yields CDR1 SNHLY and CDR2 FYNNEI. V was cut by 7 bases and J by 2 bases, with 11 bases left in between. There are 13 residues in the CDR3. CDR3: CASKIPGNYGYTF. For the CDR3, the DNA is TGTGCCAGCAAAATTCCGGGGAACTATGGCTACACCTTC.

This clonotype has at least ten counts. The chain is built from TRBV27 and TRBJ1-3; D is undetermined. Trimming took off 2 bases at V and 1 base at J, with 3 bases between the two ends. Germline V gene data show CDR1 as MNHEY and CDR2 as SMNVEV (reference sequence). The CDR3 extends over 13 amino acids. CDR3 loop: CASSLASGNTIYF. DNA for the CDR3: TGTGCCAGCAGTTTAGCATCTGGAAACACCATATATTTT.

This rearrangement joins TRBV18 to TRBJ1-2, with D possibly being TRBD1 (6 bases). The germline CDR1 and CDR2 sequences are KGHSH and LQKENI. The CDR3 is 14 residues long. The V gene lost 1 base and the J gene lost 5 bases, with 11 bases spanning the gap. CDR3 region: CASSPLAGAYGYTF. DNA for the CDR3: TGTGCCAGCTCACCACTGGCAGGGGCGTATGGCTACACCTTC.

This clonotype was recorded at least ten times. CDR3 nucleotide sequence: TGTGCCAGCCGACAAGCTCTATACAATGAGCAGTTCTTC. Amino acids: CASRQALYNEQFF. The chain carries TRBV6-2 or TRBV6-3 and TRBJ2-1; D unclear. Germline V gene lookup returns CDR1 MNHEY and CDR2 SVGEGT. The CDR3 is 13 amino acids. With 8 bases removed from V and 4 bases from J, the gap between germline ends came to 12 bases.

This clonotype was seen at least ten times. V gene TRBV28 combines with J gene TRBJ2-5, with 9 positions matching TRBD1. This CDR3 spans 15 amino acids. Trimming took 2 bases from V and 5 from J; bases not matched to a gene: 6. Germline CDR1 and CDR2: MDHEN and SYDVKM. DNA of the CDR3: TGTGCCAGCAGTTTAGGGACAGGGTCAGGGGAGACCCAGTACTTC. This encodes CASSLGTGSGETQYF. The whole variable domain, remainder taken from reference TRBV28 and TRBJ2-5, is DVKVTQSSRYLVKRTGEKVFLECVQDMDHENMFWYRQDPGLGLRLIYFSYDVKMKEKGDIPEGYSVSREKKERFSLILESASTNQTSMYLCASSLGTGSGETQYFGPGTRLLVL.

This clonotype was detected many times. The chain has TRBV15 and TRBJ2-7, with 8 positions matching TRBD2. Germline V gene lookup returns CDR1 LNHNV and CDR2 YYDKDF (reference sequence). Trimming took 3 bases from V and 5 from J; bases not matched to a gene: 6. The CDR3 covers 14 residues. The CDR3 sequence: CATSSTSGTHEQYF. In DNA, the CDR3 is TGTGCCACCAGCAGTACTAGCGGAACCCACGAGCAGTACTTC.

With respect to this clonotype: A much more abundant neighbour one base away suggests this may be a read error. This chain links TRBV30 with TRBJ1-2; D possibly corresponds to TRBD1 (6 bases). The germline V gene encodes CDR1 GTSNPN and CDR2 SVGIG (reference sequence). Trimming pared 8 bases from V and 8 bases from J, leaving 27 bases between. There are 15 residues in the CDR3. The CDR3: CAGFFGTPPSKGYTF. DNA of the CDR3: TGTGCCGGCTTTTTCGGGACACCACCTTCTAAGGGCTACACCTTC.

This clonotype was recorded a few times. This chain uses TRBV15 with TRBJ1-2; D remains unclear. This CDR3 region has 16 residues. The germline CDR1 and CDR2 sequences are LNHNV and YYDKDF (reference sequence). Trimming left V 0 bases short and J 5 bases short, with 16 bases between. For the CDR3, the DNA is TGTGCCACCAGCAGAGATCGCGGGTTAGGAGAGTATGGCTACACCTTC. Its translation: CATSRDRGLGEYGYTF.

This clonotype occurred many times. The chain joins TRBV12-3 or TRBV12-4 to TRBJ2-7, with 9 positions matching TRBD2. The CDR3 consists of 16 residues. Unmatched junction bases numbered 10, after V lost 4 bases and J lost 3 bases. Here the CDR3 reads CASSSFTIAGDYEQYF. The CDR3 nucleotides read TGTGCCAGCAGTTCCTTTACTATAGCGGGAGACTACGAGCAGTACTTC.

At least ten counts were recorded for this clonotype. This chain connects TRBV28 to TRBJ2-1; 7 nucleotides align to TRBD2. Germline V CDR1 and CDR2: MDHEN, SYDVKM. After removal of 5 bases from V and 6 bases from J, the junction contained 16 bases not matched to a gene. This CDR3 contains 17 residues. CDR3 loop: CASSPNRLASVGNEQFF. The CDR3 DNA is TGTGCCAGCAGTCCCAACCGACTAGCTTCAGTCGGCAATGAGCAGTTCTTC. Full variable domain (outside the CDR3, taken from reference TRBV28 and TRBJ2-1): DVKVTQSSRYLVKRTGEKVFLECVQDMDHENMFWYRQDPGLGLRLIYFSYDVKMKEKGDIPEGYSVSREKKERFSLILESASTNQTSMYLCASSPNRLASVGNEQFFGPGTRLTVL.

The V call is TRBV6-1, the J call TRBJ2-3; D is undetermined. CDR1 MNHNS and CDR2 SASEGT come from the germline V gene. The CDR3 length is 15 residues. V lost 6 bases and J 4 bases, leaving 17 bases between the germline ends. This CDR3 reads CASSPVVAFADTQYF. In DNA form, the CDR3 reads TGTGCCAGCAGCCCCGTGGTAGCTTTCGCAGATACGCAGTATTTT.